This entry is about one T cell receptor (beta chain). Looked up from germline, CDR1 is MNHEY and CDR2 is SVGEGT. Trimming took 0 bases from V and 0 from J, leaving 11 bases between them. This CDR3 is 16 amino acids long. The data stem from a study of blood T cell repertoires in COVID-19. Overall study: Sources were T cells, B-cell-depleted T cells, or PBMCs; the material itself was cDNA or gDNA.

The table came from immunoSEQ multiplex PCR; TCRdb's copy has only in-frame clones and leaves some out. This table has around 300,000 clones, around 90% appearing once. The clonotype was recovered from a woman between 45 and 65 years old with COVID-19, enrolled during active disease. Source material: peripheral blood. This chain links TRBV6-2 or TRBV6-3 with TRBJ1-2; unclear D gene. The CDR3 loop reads CASSYSRVATNYGYTF. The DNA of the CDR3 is TGTGCCAGCAGTTACTCGAGAGTCGCGACTAACTATGGCTACACCTTC.